This T cell receptor beta chain was found in a study of T cells in localized non-small cell lung cancer. Study-wide results and caveats: As only one tumor region underwent sequencing, heterogeneity remains possible. Median around 60 top-100 tumor clones were shared with paired adjacent lung.

The assay was immunoSEQ multiplex PCR, and TCRdb's table has in-frame clones only and misses some. The top ten hold more than 2.5% of the sample, which has roughly 86,000 clones, roughly 81% seen once. A word on this clone: Its antigen is as yet unknown.

The CDR3 loop spans 13 amino acids. The germline gives CDR1 KGHSY, CDR2 FQNENV. V shed 0 bases and J shed 7 bases, with 10 bases lying between them. Sequencing was performed on peripheral blood, taken before any cancer treatment. V is TRBV16 and J is TRBJ2-7, with D possibly being TRBD2 (6 bases). This sequence was found in a man aged 40 to 69 with stage I lung adenocarcinoma. CDR3 residues: CASSQSLRGEQYF. The DNA for the CDR3 is TGTGCCAGCAGCCAATCCCTCCGGGGGGAGCAGTACTTC.